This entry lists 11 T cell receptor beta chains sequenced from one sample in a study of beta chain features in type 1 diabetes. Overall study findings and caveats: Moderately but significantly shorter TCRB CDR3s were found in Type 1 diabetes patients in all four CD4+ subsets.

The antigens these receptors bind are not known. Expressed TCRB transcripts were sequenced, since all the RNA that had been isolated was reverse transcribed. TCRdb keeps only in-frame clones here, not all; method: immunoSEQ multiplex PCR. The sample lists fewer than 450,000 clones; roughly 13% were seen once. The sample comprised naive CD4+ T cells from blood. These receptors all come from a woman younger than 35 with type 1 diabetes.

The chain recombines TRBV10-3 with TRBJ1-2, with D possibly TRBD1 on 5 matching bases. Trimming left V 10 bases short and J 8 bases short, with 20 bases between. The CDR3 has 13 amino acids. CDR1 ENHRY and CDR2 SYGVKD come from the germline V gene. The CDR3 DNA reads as TGTGCCACCGGATTAGGGGCGTCAGGGGGCTACACCTTC. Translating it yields CATGLGASGGYTF.

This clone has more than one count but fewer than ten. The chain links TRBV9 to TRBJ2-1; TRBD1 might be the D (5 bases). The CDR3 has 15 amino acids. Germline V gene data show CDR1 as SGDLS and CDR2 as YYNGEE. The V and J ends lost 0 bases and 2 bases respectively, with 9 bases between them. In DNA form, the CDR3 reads TGTGCCAGCAGCGTAGGGGGCAGGCCCTACAATGAGCAGTTCTTC. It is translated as CASSVGGRPYNEQFF.

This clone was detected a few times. The CDR3 DNA follows: TGTGCCAGCTCACCTGGACAGGGGTCCCAGGAGACCCAGTACTTC. Protein product: CASSPGQGSQETQYF. The gene calls are TRBV18 and TRBJ2-5; 9 nucleotides line up with TRBD1. The CDR3 covers 15 residues. V shed 3 bases, J shed 5 bases, and the junction held 7 bases outside the gene matches. Germline V lookup: CDR1 KGHSH, CDR2 LQKENI.

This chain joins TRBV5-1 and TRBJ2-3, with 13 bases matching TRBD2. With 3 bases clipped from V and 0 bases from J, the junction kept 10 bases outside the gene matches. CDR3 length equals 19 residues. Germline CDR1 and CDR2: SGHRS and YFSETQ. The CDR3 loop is CASSSVPGLAGPSTDTQYF. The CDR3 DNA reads TGCGCCAGCAGCTCCGTTCCGGGACTAGCGGGGCCTAGCACAGATACGCAGTATTTT.

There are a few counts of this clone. For the CDR3, the DNA is TGTGCCAGCAGCCGGGACAGGGGAAACAATCAGCCCCAGCATTTT. Translation gives CASSRDRGNNQPQHF. The V and J genes are TRBV11-2 and TRBJ1-5; 10 bases map to TRBD1. The V segment lost 5 bases and the J segment 3 bases; nucleotides outside the gene matches: 4. This CDR3 spans 15 amino acids. Germline V gene lookup returns CDR1 SGHAT and CDR2 FQNNGV.

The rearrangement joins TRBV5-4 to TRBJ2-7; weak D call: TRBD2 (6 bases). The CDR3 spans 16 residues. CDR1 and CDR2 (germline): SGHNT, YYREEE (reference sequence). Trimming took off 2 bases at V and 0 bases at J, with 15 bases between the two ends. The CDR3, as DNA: TGTGCCAGCAGCTTCGGGTTGGCGGGACGCTCCTACGAGCAGTACTTC. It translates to CASSFGLAGRSYEQYF.

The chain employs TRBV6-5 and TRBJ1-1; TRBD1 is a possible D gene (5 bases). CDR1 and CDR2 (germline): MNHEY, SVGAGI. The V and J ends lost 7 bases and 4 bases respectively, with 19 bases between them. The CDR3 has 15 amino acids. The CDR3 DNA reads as TGTGCCAGCAATAAAGGGGTGGCCCTGAGCACTGAAGCTTTCTTT. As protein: CASNKGVALSTEAFF.

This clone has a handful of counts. CDR3 in DNA: TGTGCCAGCAGCTTAATTGGGGGGTACACAGATACGCAGTATTTT. This codes for CASSLIGGYTDTQYF. The chain employs TRBV7-3 and TRBJ2-3; perhaps TRBD2 as D (6 bases). Germline V gene sequence: CDR1 SGHTA, CDR2 FQGTGA. V was trimmed by 1 base and J by 2 bases, leaving 10 bases between them. CDR3 length equals 15 residues.

CDR3 protein: CASSYSGRLLSEKLFF. The CDR3 DNA follows: TGTGCCAGCAGTTACTCGGGGCGGCTACTGAGTGAAAAACTGTTTTTT. The chain uses TRBV6-5 and TRBJ1-4; a possible D gene is TRBD1 (5 bases). Germline CDR1 and CDR2: MNHEY and SVGAGI. V was shortened by 0 bases and J by 7 bases, with 15 bases between the two germline ends. This CDR3 has 16 amino acids.

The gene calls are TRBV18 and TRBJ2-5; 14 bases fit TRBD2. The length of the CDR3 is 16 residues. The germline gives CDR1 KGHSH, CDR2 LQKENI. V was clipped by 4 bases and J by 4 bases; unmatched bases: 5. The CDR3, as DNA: TGTGCCAGCTCACGGGGACTAGCGGGAGCGGGAGAGACCCAGTACTTC. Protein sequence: CASSRGLAGAGETQYF.

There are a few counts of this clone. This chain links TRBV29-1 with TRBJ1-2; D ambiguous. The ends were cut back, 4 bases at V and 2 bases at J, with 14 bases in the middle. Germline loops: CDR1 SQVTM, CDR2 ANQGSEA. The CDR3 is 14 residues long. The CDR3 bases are TGCAGCGTTGCCCCCAGGCTAACCAACTATGGCTACACCTTC. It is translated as CSVAPRLTNYGYTF. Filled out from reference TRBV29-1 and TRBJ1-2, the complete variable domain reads SAVISQKPSRDICQRGTSLTIQCQVDSQVTMMFWYRQQPGQSLTLIATANQGSEATYESGFVIDKFPISRPNLTFSTLTVSNMSPEDSSIYLCSVAPRLTNYGYTFGSGTRLTVV.